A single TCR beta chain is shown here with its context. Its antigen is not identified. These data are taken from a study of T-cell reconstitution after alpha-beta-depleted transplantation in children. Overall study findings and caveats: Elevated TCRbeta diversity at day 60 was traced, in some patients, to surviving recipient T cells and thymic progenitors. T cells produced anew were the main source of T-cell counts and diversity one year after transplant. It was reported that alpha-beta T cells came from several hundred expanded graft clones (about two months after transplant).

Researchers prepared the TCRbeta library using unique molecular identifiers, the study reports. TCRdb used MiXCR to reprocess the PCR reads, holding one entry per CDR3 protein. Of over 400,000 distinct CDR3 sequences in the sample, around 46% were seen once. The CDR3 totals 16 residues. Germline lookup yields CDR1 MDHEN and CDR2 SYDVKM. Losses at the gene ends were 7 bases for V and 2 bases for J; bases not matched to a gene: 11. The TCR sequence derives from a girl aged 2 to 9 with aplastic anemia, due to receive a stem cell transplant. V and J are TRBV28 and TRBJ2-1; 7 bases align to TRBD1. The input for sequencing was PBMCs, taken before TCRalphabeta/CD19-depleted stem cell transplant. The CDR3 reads CASTRGNPDPYNEQFF. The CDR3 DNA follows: TGTGCCAGCACCAGGGGGAACCCGGACCCCTACAATGAGCAGTTCTTC. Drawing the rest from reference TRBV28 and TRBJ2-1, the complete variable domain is DVKVTQSSRYLVKRTGEKVFLECVQDMDHENMFWYRQDPGLGLRLIYFSYDVKMKEKGDIPEGYSVSREKKERFSLILESASTNQTSMYLCASTRGNPDPYNEQFFGPGTRLTVL.